This T cell receptor (beta chain) was captured in a study of blood T cell repertoires in COVID-19. Study summary: Material from acute and convalescent COVID-19 was sourced from the United States, Italy and Spain. PBMCs, B-cell-depleted T cells, or T cells were the source of the cDNA or gDNA that made up the material.

Original data processing: How many nucleated cells were present was estimated from reference gene primer amplification. Using immunoSEQ multiplex PCR, the repertoire was profiled, and TCRdb retains in-frame clones only, with some absent. V, J and clone size were drawn from that table, and D and trimming were deduced from the DNA. The data show 95,000 to 130,000 clones, 70% to 85% seen once. CDR3 length equals 13 residues. Germline values: CDR1 SGHAT, CDR2 FQDESV (reference sequence). Trimming removed 1 base at V and 3 bases at J, with 7 bases between. The chain uses TRBV11-1 and TRBJ2-7; tentative D call: TRBD2 (6 bases). The clonotype originates from a man in his 70s with active or convalescent COVID-19. Sequencing was carried out using peripheral blood. This CDR3 is CASSLGGDYEQYF. The CDR3 bases are TGTGCCAGCAGCTTAGGGGGGGACTACGAGCAGTACTTC.